The next 15 T cell receptor beta chains were all read from a single sample in a study of T cells after posttransplantation cyclophosphamide. A marrow graft followed busulfan-fludarabine conditioning, with cyclophosphamide on days +3 and +4. Using immunoSEQ multiplex PCR, the repertoire was profiled, and TCRdb retains in-frame clones only, with some absent. Here the sample spans some 11,000 clones, around 2% being singletons. The input for sequencing was PBMCs, taken after allogeneic stem cell transplant with posttransplant cyclophosphamide. The receptors were gathered from a male patient aged 25-45 years who received an allogeneic stem cell transplant from a related donor, was CMV-positive, and had no GVHD. A share of the T cells may be of graft donor origin.

This chain joins TRBV6-4 and TRBJ2-3; D unresolved. This CDR3 is built from 13 residues. V was shortened by 3 bases and J by 3 bases, with 7 bases between the two germline ends. CDR1 and CDR2 from the germline V gene are MRHNA and SNTAGT. The CDR3, as DNA: TGTGCCAGCAGTGATCCGCGTACAGATACGCAGTATTTT. Translating it yields CASSDPRTDTQYF.

This clone was seen only a few times. The V call is TRBV18, the J call TRBJ2-5; D uncertain. The CDR3 runs to 14 residues. Trimming took off 2 bases at V and 0 bases at J, with 7 bases between the two ends. The germline V gene has CDR1 KGHSH and CDR2 LQKENI. The CDR3 DNA reads TGTGCCAGCTCACCATTGGAGAACCAAGAGACCCAGTACTTC. Translated, it gives CASSPLENQETQYF.

In this sample, this clone turned up a few times. This chain joins TRBV4-3 and TRBJ2-2, with a possible D match to TRBD1 (7 bases). Trimming removed 0 bases at V and 4 bases at J, with 15 bases between. Germline loops: CDR1 LGHNA, CDR2 YSLEER. This CDR3 is 17 amino acids long. The CDR3 sequence: CASSQEFSGGSTGELFF. The DNA for the CDR3 is TGCGCCAGCAGCCAAGAATTCTCAGGGGGGAGCACCGGGGAGCTGTTTTTT.

This clone was counted between two and nine times. The V gene is TRBV5-4, the J gene TRBJ2-3; TRBD1 matches at 7 bases. J lost 2 bases, V lost 2 bases, and 5 bases had no gene match. The CDR3 has 15 amino acids. The germline CDR1 and CDR2 sequences are SGHNT and YYREEE (reference sequence). The CDR3 DNA follows: TGTGCCAGCAGCTTTGACAGGGCTATCACAGATACGCAGTATTTT. Translated, it gives CASSFDRAITDTQYF.

The V gene is TRBV5-1, the J gene TRBJ2-5, with D perhaps matching TRBD2 (7 bases). This CDR3 is built from 15 residues. Looked up from germline, CDR1 is SGHRS and CDR2 is YFSETQ. The V end lost 3 bases, the J end lost 4 bases, and 16 bases lay between the germline ends. The CDR3 nucleotides read TGCGCCAGCAGCTGGGGGGGGCCGGTACTAGAGACCCAGTACTTC. It is translated as CASSWGGPVLETQYF.

The chain carries TRBV5-1 and TRBJ1-3, with no clear D. Trimming removed 0 bases from V and 4 bases from J, with 5 bases in between. CDR3 length: 13 residues. Germline V lookup: CDR1 SGHRS, CDR2 YFSETQ. CDR3 sequence: CASSLGQGNTIYF. Written as DNA, the CDR3 is TGCGCCAGCAGCTTGGGGCAGGGAAACACCATATATTTT. Filled out from reference TRBV5-1 and TRBJ1-3, the complete variable domain reads KAGVTQTPRYLIKTRGQQVTLSCSPISGHRSVSWYQQTPGQGLQFLFEYFSETQRNKGNFPGRFSGRQFSNSRSEMNVSTLELGDSALYLCASSLGQGNTIYFGEGSWLTVV.

The J gene is TRBJ2-3, the V gene TRBV7-3; D possibly corresponds to TRBD2 (6 bases). V lost 5 bases to trimming and J lost 1 base, with 13 bases between them. This CDR3 region has 15 residues. Germline loops: CDR1 SGHTA, CDR2 FQGTGA. CDR3: CASSTWGTRTDTQYF. CDR3 nucleotides: TGTGCCAGCAGCACGTGGGGGACTCGCACAGATACGCAGTATTTT.

In its sample, this clone was seen a few times. V and J are TRBV29-1 and TRBJ2-2; D is uncertain. Per germline, CDR1 SQVTM and CDR2 ANQGSEA. The CDR3 runs 14 residues. Trimming took off 4 bases at V and 1 base at J, with 10 bases between the two ends. The DNA of the CDR3 is TGCAGCGTTGTGCGTGGCGGGAACACCGGGGAGCTGTTTTTT. This gives the protein CSVVRGGNTGELFF.

This clone was detected only a few times. V is TRBV6-5 and J is TRBJ1-1, with 7 bases that match TRBD1. V lost 8 bases and J lost 4; bases outside the gene matches: 13. This CDR3 region has 15 residues. Germline V gives CDR1 MNHEY, CDR2 SVGAGI. The CDR3 DNA follows: TGTGCCAGCGCCCGGGACAGCAGGGCGGGCACTGAAGCTTTCTTT. This translates into CASARDSRAGTEAFF.

V gene TRBV18 combines with J gene TRBJ2-1; a weak D match, TRBD2 (5 bases). Germline loops: CDR1 KGHSH, CDR2 LQKENI. Trimming cost V 0 bases and J 5 bases, with 11 bases left between them. CDR3 length: 15 amino acids. CDR3 in DNA: TGTGCCAGCTCACCACCCTCGGAGCGGCACAATGAGCAGTTCTTC. Residues: CASSPPSERHNEQFF.

This clone was seen only a few times. CDR3 protein: CASSPLSGLNTGELFF. In DNA form, the CDR3 reads TGTGCCAGCAGCCCTCTGAGCGGGCTTAACACCGGGGAGCTGTTTTTT. This chain connects TRBV7-3 to TRBJ2-2, with TRBD2 as a possible D gene (6 bases). The CDR3 runs to 16 residues. V gave up 5 bases and J gave up 2 bases, with 15 bases separating them. The V gene's germline CDR1 is SGHTA and CDR2 FQGTGA.

This clone was counted between two and nine times. The rearrangement uses TRBV7-9 and TRBJ2-7, with D unclear. CDR3 size: 15 residues. Germline values: CDR1 SEHNR, CDR2 FQNEAQ (reference sequence). V was clipped by 2 bases and J by 2 bases, with 13 bases between them. The CDR3 sequence is CASSLLTFNPYEQYF. As DNA, the CDR3 is TGTGCCAGCAGCTTATTGACATTCAACCCCTACGAGCAGTACTTC.

This clone has a handful of counts. The chain combines TRBV6-1 with TRBJ2-1; 8 positions match TRBD1. Losses at the gene ends were 5 bases for V and 15 bases for J; bases not matched to a gene: 15. CDR3 length: 14 amino acids. CDR1 and CDR2 from the germline V gene are MNHNS and SASEGT. CDR3 loop: CASSPRTGTSDRFF. CDR3 DNA sequence: TGTGCCAGCAGTCCCAGGACAGGGACGTCGGATAGGTTCTTC.

This clone was seen more than once but under ten times. The chain recombines TRBV18 with TRBJ1-4, with a weak D call TRBD1 (6 bases). CDR1 and CDR2 from the germline V gene are KGHSH and LQKENI. V was cut by 3 bases and J by 5 bases, with 13 bases left in between. This CDR3 comprises 15 residues. The CDR3 sequence: CASSPRGTLNEKLFF. CDR3 sequence (DNA): TGTGCCAGCTCACCGAGGGGGACACTGAATGAAAAACTGTTTTTT.

This clone was observed a few times. The chain recombines TRBV9 with TRBJ1-4; 9 bases agree with TRBD1. The CDR3 covers 15 residues. The junction had 8 bases not matched to a gene; V was cut back by 3 bases and J by 8 bases. Germline CDR1 and CDR2: SGDLS and YYNGEE. Here the CDR3 reads CASSDGTGRHEKLFF. DNA of the CDR3: TGTGCCAGCAGCGATGGGACAGGGAGGCACGAAAAACTGTTTTTT. Combining the CDR3 with reference TRBV9 and TRBJ1-4 gives the whole variable domain DSGVTQTPKHLITATGQRVTLRCSPRSGDLSVYWYQQSLDQGLQFLIQYYNGEERAKGNILERFSAQQFPDLHSELNLSSLELGDSALYFCASSDGTGRHEKLFFGSGTQLSVL.